The source of this T cell receptor (beta chain) is a study of beta chain features in type 1 diabetes. Worth noting for this clone: Its antigen is not identified.

What was sequenced were expressed TCRB transcripts, since all of the isolated RNA had been reverse transcribed. The method was immunoSEQ multiplex PCR; TCRdb's version includes in-frame clones alone and lacks a portion of them. The sample records 400,000 to 600,000 clones, about 30% being singletons. V lost 6 bases, J lost 7 bases, and 13 bases lay in between. Germline assignment: CDR1 DFQATT and CDR2 SNEGSKA (reference sequence). The CDR3 is made up of 11 amino acids. Via CD45RO/CCR7/CD25/CD127/CD95/CD27, cells of the CD4+ naive, central memory, regulatory and stem cell-like memory subsets were sorted. General study results and limits: There was a moderate but significant shortening of TCRB CDR3s in all four CD4+ subsets of Type 1 diabetes patients.

Sequenced input: naive CD4+ T cells from blood. The TCR originated in a young man in good health. The rearrangement joins TRBV20-1 to TRBJ2-7; no clear D gene. As DNA, the CDR3 is TGCAGTGCGGTGTATGTCGGGGAGCAGTACTTC. It codes for CSAVYVGEQYF.